The 28 T cell receptor beta chains below all came from one sample that was sequenced in a study of OX40 agonist ivuxolimab in advanced cancers. Generated by immunoSEQ multiplex PCR, the TCRdb table keeps only in-frame clones and is missing some. Of roughly 72,000 clones listed, about 84% are singletons. Sequences were derived from CD4+ or CD8+ T cells sorted from blood, sampled in a trial of the OX40 agonist ivuxolimab. These receptors were taken from an adult with an advanced solid tumor such as melanoma, head and neck, liver or kidney cancer.

This chain connects TRBV5-1 to TRBJ1-1; possibly TRBD1 for D (5 bases). The germline V gene encodes CDR1 SGHRS and CDR2 YFSETQ. CDR3 length: 13 residues. V lost 0 bases to trimming and J lost 5 bases, with 8 bases between them. The CDR3 DNA is TGCGCCAGCAGCTTGGACCAGGGAACTGAAGCTTTCTTT. This translates into CASSLDQGTEAFF. The entire variable domain, with the rest obtained from reference TRBV5-1 and TRBJ1-1, is as follows: KAGVTQTPRYLIKTRGQQVTLSCSPISGHRSVSWYQQTPGQGLQFLFEYFSETQRNKGNFPGRFSGRQFSNSRSEMNVSTLELGDSALYLCASSLDQGTEAFFGQGTRLTVV.

As concerns this clone: The germline gene is not matched at one end of the junction; a read error may be the cause. The chain couples TRBV5-1 to TRBJ2-5, with D hard to call. Germline CDR1 SGHRS, CDR2 YFSETQ. This CDR3 comprises 17 residues. The CDR3 DNA reads as TGCGCCAGCAGCTTGTCGGGCGCGCGCCCCCCTCAAGGGACCCAGTACTTC. Translated, it gives CASSLSGARPPQGTQYF.

The chain carries TRBV5-1 and TRBJ2-1, with a weak D call TRBD2 (6 bases). The V gene lost 4 bases and the J gene lost 2 bases, with 13 bases spanning the gap. CDR1 SGHRS and CDR2 YFSETQ come from the germline V gene. This CDR3 comprises 15 residues. CDR3 sequence (DNA): TGCGCCAGCAGCGACGCGGGAAACCCCTACAATGAGCAGTTCTTC. This translates into CASSDAGNPYNEQFF.

This chain connects TRBV6-6 to TRBJ2-7; 7 bases are a match to TRBD1. CDR3 length: 15 amino acids. CDR1 and CDR2 (germline): MNHNY, SVGAGI (reference sequence). The V gene end was trimmed by 4 bases and the J gene end by 4 bases; junction bases not matched to a gene: 10. The CDR3, as DNA: TGTGCCAGCAGTTCCCCCGACAGGGCGGCTTACGAGCAGTACTTC. Translating gives CASSSPDRAAYEQYF.

The chain carries TRBV4-1 and TRBJ1-1; no clear D. Germline V CDR1 and CDR2: MGHRA, YSYEKL. This CDR3 is built from 16 residues. Trimming pared 1 base from V and 0 bases from J, leaving 12 bases between. The DNA of the CDR3 is TGCGCCAGCAGCCAAGGTGCAAGCTCGATGAACACTGAAGCTTTCTTT. It encodes CASSQGASSMNTEAFF.

The chain has TRBV6-4 and TRBJ2-2; TRBD2 aligns across 9 bases. V trimming: 6 bases; J trimming: 2 bases; junction bases outside the gene matches: 1. Germline assignment: CDR1 MRHNA and CDR2 SNTAGT. CDR3 length equals 14 residues. CDR3 loop: CASRTSGNTGELFF. For the CDR3, the DNA is TGTGCCAGCAGGACTAGCGGAAACACCGGGGAGCTGTTTTTT.

This clone was counted a few times. The chain's CDR3 is CATSRNTGANTGELFF. Here the CDR3 DNA reads TGTGCCACCAGCAGAAATACAGGGGCCAACACCGGGGAGCTGTTTTTT. This rearrangement joins TRBV15 to TRBJ2-2; 7 nucleotides agree with TRBD1. Trimming took 2 bases from V and 2 from J; bases not matched to a gene: 5. Germline V gene lookup returns CDR1 LNHNV and CDR2 YYDKDF (reference sequence). This CDR3 contains 16 residues.

The rearrangement uses TRBV13 and TRBJ2-5; the match to TRBD2 covers 7 bases. V was pared by 3 bases and J by 5 bases, with 12 bases of the junction left unmatched. The CDR3 is 16 amino acids. CDR1 PRHDT and CDR2 FYEKMQ come from the germline V gene (reference sequence). CDR3 coding DNA: TGTGCCAGCAGCTTTATGGCTAGCGGAGTAGGGGAGACCCAGTACTTC. Residues: CASSFMASGVGETQYF.

The rearrangement uses TRBV6-1 and TRBJ2-3; a possible D gene is TRBD2 (7 bases). Trimming stripped 7 bases from V and 6 bases from J, with 14 bases between. Germline V lookup: CDR1 MNHNS, CDR2 SASEGT. The CDR3 runs to 13 residues. The CDR3 DNA reads as TGTGCCAGCAAAGGGGGGGCCAGTGATACGCAGTATTTT. Translating it yields CASKGGASDTQYF.

This clone was counted only a few times. The V gene is TRBV29-1, the J gene TRBJ1-1; no firm D call. Trimming stripped 3 bases from V and 7 bases from J, with 18 bases between. Germline lookup yields CDR1 SQVTM and CDR2 ANQGSEA. This CDR3 contains 14 residues. The CDR3 is CSVDDGSGEDEAFF. CDR3 nucleotide sequence: TGCAGCGTTGATGATGGCTCTGGGGAAGATGAAGCTTTCTTT. Using reference TRBV29-1 and TRBJ1-1 for the parts outside the CDR3, the full variable domain is SAVISQKPSRDICQRGTSLTIQCQVDSQVTMMFWYRQQPGQSLTLIATANQGSEATYESGFVIDKFPISRPNLTFSTLTVSNMSPEDSSIYLCSVDDGSGEDEAFFGQGTRLTVV.

The V gene is TRBV5-4, the J gene TRBJ2-1; D gene ambiguous. The CDR3 loop spans 16 amino acids. The V end was cut by 4 bases, the J end by 0 bases, with 14 bases between. CDR1 is SGHNT and CDR2 is YYREEE in the germline V gene (reference sequence). The CDR3 nucleotides are TGTGCCAGCAGCCCGGCTAACCCGAGCTCCTACAATGAGCAGTTCTTC. The encoded protein is CASSPANPSSYNEQFF.

This chain links TRBV7-9 with TRBJ2-3; 9 bases line up with TRBD2. In germline, CDR1 is SEHNR, CDR2 FQNEAQ (reference sequence). V was clipped by 1 base and J by 2 bases; unmatched bases: 7. This CDR3 comprises 17 residues. The CDR3 nucleotides are TGTGCCAGCAGCTTAGTAAGGACTAGCGTTCTCACAGATACGCAGTATTTT. As protein: CASSLVRTSVLTDTQYF. Using reference TRBV7-9 and TRBJ2-3 for the parts outside the CDR3, the full variable domain is DTGVSQNPRHKITKRGQNVTFRCDPISEHNRLYWYRQTLGQGPEFLTYFQNEAQLEKSRLLSDRFSAERPKGSFSTLEIQRTEQGDSAMYLCASSLVRTSVLTDTQYFGPGTRLTVL.

Concerning this clone: The junction differs from germline at one of its ends, possibly a read error. This chain connects TRBV7-6 to TRBJ2-5; 10 nucleotides line up with TRBD2. The J call may be wrong; the DNA end is better matched by TRBJ2-7. The CDR3 is 14 amino acids. Germline assignment: CDR1 SGHVS and CDR2 FNYEAQ. CDR3 nucleotides: TGTGCCAGCAGCATAGCGGGAGGTGGGGACGAGCAGTACTTC. Its translation is CASSIAGGGDEQYF.

Points on this clone: The sample contains more than one DNA sequence encoding this CDR3. J is TRBJ2-7 and V is TRBV10-3, with D tentatively TRBD1 (5 bases). This CDR3 comprises 15 residues. Trimming shortened V by 1 base and J by 2 bases, and 12 bases separated the two germline ends. Germline assignment: CDR1 ENHRY and CDR2 SYGVKD. The CDR3 loop reads CAISEFGQGTYEQYF. In nucleotides, the CDR3 is TGTGCCATCAGTGAGTTCGGACAAGGGACCTACGAGCAGTACTTC.

This chain uses TRBV13 with TRBJ2-7; 9 nucleotides line up with TRBD2. J lost 4 bases, V lost 2 bases, and 15 bases had no gene match. Germline V gives CDR1 PRHDT, CDR2 FYEKMQ (reference sequence). CDR3 length: 18 residues. In nucleotides, the CDR3 is TGTGCCAGCAGCTTATCGACAGCTCTAGCGGGAATCCCATACGAGCAGTACTTC. Translating gives CASSLSTALAGIPYEQYF.

V and J are TRBV7-2 and TRBJ2-1; TRBD2 agrees at 8 bases. V gave up 2 bases and J gave up 4 bases; unmatched junction bases: 10. Germline V gene data show CDR1 as SGHTA and CDR2 as FQGNSA. The CDR3 is 17 amino acids. The CDR3 region is CASSLRGGTSGYNEQFF. The DNA of the CDR3 is TGTGCCAGCAGCTTAAGGGGGGGTACTAGCGGTTACAATGAGCAGTTCTTC.

This chain joins TRBV10-1 and TRBJ1-1, with TRBD1 identical over 8 bases. V was pared by 6 bases and J by 5 bases, with 8 bases of the junction left unmatched. This CDR3 spans 14 amino acids. CDR1 WNHNN and CDR2 SYGVQD come from the germline V gene (reference sequence). The CDR3 loop reads CASSANRGGTEAFF. The CDR3 DNA follows: TGCGCCAGCAGCGCAAACAGGGGGGGGACTGAAGCTTTCTTT.

The rearrangement joins TRBV30 to TRBJ1-2; 9 positions agree with TRBD1. V lost 5 bases and J lost 6; bases outside the gene matches: 7. CDR3 length: 13 residues. Germline lookup yields CDR1 GTSNPN and CDR2 SVGIG (reference sequence). As DNA, the CDR3 is TGTGCCTGGGGGACACAGGGGGCTGATGGCTACACCTTC. It yields the protein CAWGTQGADGYTF.

By share of the sample, this clone is medium-sized (0.01 to 0.1%). The chain carries TRBV7-9 and TRBJ2-7; D perhaps matches TRBD1 (6 bases). The CDR3 extends over 14 amino acids. Trimming shortened V by 5 bases and J by 3 bases, and 14 bases separated the two germline ends. Germline V lookup: CDR1 SEHNR, CDR2 FQNEAQ (reference sequence). In nucleotides, the CDR3 is TGTGCCAGCAGCCTGACAGGAGTTCTCTACGAGCAGTACTTC. The encoded protein is CASSLTGVLYEQYF.

J is TRBJ2-1 and V is TRBV2; 7 nucleotides line up with TRBD1. Losses at the gene ends were 5 bases for V and 0 bases for J; bases not matched to a gene: 4. CDR3 length equals 15 residues. From germline, CDR1 is SNHLY and CDR2 FYNNEI. CDR3 loop: CASSSQGFSYNEQFF. The CDR3, as DNA: TGTGCCAGCAGTTCACAGGGGTTCTCCTACAATGAGCAGTTCTTC. Full variable domain (remainder filled in from reference TRBV2 and TRBJ2-1): EPEVTQTPSHQVTQMGQEVILRCVPISNHLYFYWYRQILGQKVEFLVSFYNNEISEKSEIFDDQFSVERPDGSNFTLKIRSTKLEDSAMYFCASSSQGFSYNEQFFGPGTRLTVL.

The J gene is TRBJ2-3, the V gene TRBV6-5; D unclear. V gave up 7 bases and J gave up 4 bases, with 12 bases separating them. Germline V gene sequence: CDR1 MNHEY, CDR2 SVGAGI. The CDR3 spans 13 residues. This CDR3 is CASTRSGSDTQYF. The CDR3 nucleotides read TGTGCCAGCACAAGGTCCGGATCAGATACGCAGTATTTT.

By sample share, this clone is medium-sized. J is TRBJ1-5 and V is TRBV19, with 8 bases matching TRBD1. The J segment lost 6 bases and the V segment lost 7 bases, leaving 17 bases of the junction unmatched. The germline gives CDR1 LNHDA, CDR2 SQIVND (reference sequence). CDR3 length: 17 amino acids. The CDR3 nucleotides are TGTGCCAGTACCACCTACCCACTTAACAGGGGGGCTCAGCCCCAGCATTTT. This sequence encodes CASTTYPLNRGAQPQHF.

The V gene is TRBV11-3, the J gene TRBJ2-1, with a tentative D call TRBD1 (6 bases). In germline, CDR1 is SGHNT, CDR2 YENEEA. This CDR3 has 16 amino acids. V lost 3 bases and J lost 2, with 14 bases in between. CDR3 in amino acids: CASSLGYSGAYNEQFF. The CDR3 region has the DNA TGTGCCAGCAGCTTGGGATACTCAGGGGCCTACAATGAGCAGTTCTTC.

The chain recombines TRBV9 with TRBJ2-1, with 7 bases that match TRBD1. Trimming removed 3 bases from V and 8 bases from J; junction bases left unmatched: 11. The CDR3 covers 15 residues. Germline V CDR1 and CDR2: SGDLS, YYNGEE. The CDR3 loop reads CASSAHNRGVDEQFF. CDR3 sequence (DNA): TGTGCCAGCAGCGCTCATAACAGGGGCGTGGATGAGCAGTTCTTC.

The chain uses TRBV5-1 and TRBJ2-3, with TRBD2 identical over 11 bases. CDR3 size: 15 residues. Looked up from germline, CDR1 is SGHRS and CDR2 is YFSETQ. V shed 5 bases, J shed 6 bases, and the junction held 8 bases outside the gene matches. This CDR3 reads CASRTSGTERDTQYF. For the CDR3, the DNA is TGCGCCAGCAGGACTAGCGGGACAGAACGGGATACGCAGTATTTT.

The J gene is TRBJ1-6, the V gene TRBV5-1, with TRBD1 identical over 8 bases. Germline trimming cut 0 bases from V and 7 bases from J; bases unmatched to any gene: 9. Looked up from germline, CDR1 is SGHRS and CDR2 is YFSETQ. The CDR3 runs to 17 residues. The CDR3 loop reads CASSLAPGQGGNSPLHF. The CDR3 DNA follows: TGCGCCAGCAGCTTGGCCCCTGGACAGGGAGGCAATTCACCCCTCCACTTT.

V is TRBV30 and J is TRBJ2-2; no definite D call. Per the germline V gene, CDR1 is GTSNPN and CDR2 is SVGIG (reference sequence). V was clipped by 3 bases and J by 0 bases, with 5 bases between them. CDR3 length equals 13 residues. CDR3 in DNA: TGTGCCTGGAGGAGAACGAACACCGGGGAGCTGTTTTTT. This translates into CAWRRTNTGELFF.

In this sample, this clone turned up once. This rearrangement joins TRBV25-1 to TRBJ1-2, with unresolved D. The CDR3 is 14 residues long. Germline V lookup: CDR1 MGHDK, CDR2 SYGVNS. With 3 bases removed from V and 3 bases from J, the gap between germline ends came to 11 bases. This CDR3 is CASSDRGAYYGYTF. Written as DNA, the CDR3 is TGTGCCAGCAGTGATCGGGGAGCTTACTATGGCTACACCTTC.